In this sample, the clone carrying this T cell receptor beta chain turned up a few times. The antigen is undetermined. Patients underwent thyroid surgery, and none had received any treatment before it. V lost 6 bases, J lost 5 bases, and 13 bases stayed unmatched. Germline lookup yields CDR1 MNHNS and CDR2 SASEGT. There are 18 residues in the CDR3. The data were taken from a study of metastatic and nonmetastatic thyroid tumors. Study in general: Malignant thyroid and benign thyroid patients provided blood and tumor or nodule tissue whose repertoires were compared.

Through MiXCR, TCRdb re-clonotyped the PCR reads. The sample shows approximately 60,000 clones, just under 30% of them seen only once. General observations from the study: Reportedly, malignant thyroid tumors had significantly higher TCR beta diversity than benign nodules, in blood and tumor.

The V call is TRBV6-1, the J call TRBJ2-3; TRBD2 aligns across 14 bases. Sample: blood. This sequence originates from a female donor with papillary thyroid cancer or a benign thyroid nodule (not recorded which). Some clones in this sample may be carry-over from other donors' samples. DNA for the CDR3: TGTGCCAGCAGACCACTTGTGACTAGCGGGGGGGCTAAAGATACGCAGTATTTT. Translation gives CASRPLVTSGGAKDTQYF.